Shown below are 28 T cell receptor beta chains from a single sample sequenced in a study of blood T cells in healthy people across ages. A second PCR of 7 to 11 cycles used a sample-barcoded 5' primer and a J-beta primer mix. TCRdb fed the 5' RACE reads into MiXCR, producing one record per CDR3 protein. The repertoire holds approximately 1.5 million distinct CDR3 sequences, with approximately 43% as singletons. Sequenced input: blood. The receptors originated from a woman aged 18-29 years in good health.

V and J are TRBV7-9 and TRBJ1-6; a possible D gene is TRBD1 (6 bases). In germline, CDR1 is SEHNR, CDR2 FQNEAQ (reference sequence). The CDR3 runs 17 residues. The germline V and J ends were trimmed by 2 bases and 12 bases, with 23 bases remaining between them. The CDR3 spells CASSLRSDSGIWEPLHF. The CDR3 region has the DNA TGTGCCAGCAGCTTAAGGTCGGACAGTGGGATCTGGGAACCCCTCCACTTT.

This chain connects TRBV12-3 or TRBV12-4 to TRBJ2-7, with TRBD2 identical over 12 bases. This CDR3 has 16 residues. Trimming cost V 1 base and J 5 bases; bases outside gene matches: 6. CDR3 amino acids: CASSLGLAGGPHEQYF. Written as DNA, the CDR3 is TGTGCCAGCAGTTTAGGGCTAGCGGGGGGGCCCCACGAGCAGTACTTC.

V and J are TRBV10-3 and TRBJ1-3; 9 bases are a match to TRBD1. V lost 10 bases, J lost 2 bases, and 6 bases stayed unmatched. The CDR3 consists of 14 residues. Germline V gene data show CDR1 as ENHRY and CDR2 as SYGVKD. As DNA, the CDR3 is TGTGCCACAAACAGGGGGCAAGCTGGAAACACCATATATTTT. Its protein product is CATNRGQAGNTIYF.

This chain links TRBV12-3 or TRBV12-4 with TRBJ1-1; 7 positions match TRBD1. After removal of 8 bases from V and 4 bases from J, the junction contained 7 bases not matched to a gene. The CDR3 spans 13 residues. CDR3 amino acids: CASLGGSATEAFF. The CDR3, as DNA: TGTGCCAGCCTAGGGGGCTCGGCCACTGAAGCTTTCTTT.

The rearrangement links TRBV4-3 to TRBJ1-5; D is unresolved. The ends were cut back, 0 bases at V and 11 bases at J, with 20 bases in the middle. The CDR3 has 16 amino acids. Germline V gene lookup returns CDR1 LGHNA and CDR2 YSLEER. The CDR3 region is CASSQDITPQEGAQHF. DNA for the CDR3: TGCGCCAGCAGCCAAGATATAACCCCCCAGGAGGGAGCCCAGCATTTT.

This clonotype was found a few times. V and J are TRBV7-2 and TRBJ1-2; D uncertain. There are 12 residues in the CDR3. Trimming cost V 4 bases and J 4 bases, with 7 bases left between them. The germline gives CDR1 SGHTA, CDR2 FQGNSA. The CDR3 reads CASSSVRYGYTF. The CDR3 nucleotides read TGTGCCAGCAGCTCGGTTCGCTATGGCTACACCTTC.

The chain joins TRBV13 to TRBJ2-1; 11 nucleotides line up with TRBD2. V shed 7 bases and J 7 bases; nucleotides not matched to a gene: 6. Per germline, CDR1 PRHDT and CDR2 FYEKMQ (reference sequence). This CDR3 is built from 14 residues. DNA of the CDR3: TGTGCCAGCAAAATAGCGGGAGGGCCGAATGAGCAGTTCTTC. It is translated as CASKIAGGPNEQFF.

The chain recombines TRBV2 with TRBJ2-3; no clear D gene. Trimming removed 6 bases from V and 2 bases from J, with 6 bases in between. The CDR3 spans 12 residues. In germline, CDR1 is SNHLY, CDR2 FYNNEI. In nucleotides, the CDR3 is TGTGCCAGCAGACAAGACACAGATACGCAGTATTTT. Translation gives CASRQDTDTQYF.

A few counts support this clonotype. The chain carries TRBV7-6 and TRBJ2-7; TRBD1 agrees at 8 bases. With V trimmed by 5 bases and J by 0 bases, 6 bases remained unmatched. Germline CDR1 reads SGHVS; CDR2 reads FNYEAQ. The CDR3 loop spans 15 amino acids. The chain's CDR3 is CASSAVTGGSYEQYF. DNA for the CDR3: TGTGCCAGCAGCGCCGTAACAGGGGGCTCCTACGAGCAGTACTTC.

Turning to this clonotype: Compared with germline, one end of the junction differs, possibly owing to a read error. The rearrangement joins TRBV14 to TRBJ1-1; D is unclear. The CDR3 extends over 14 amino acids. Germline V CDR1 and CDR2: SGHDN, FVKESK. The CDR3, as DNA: TGTGCCAGTAGCCAAGAACCCGTGAACACTGAAGCTTTCTTT. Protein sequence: CASSQEPVNTEAFF.

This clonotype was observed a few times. CDR3 region: CAIEQGVDGYTF. CDR3 nucleotides: TGTGCAATTGAACAGGGCGTTGATGGCTACACCTTC. The rearrangement uses TRBV12-3 or TRBV12-4 and TRBJ1-2, with D possibly TRBD1 on 6 matching bases. The CDR3 spans 12 residues.

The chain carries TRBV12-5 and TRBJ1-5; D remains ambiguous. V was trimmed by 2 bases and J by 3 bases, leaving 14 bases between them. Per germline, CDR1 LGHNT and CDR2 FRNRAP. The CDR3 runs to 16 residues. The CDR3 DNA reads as TGTGCTAGTGGTTTGCCCTCGGGAGGGTACAATCAGCCCCAGCATTTT. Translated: CASGLPSGGYNQPQHF.

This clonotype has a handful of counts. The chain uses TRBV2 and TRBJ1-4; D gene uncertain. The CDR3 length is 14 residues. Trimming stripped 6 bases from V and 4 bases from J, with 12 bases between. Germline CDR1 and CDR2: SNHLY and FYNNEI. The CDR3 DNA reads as TGTGCCAGCAGAACTGGACGGATTAATGAAAAACTGTTTTTT. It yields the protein CASRTGRINEKLFF.

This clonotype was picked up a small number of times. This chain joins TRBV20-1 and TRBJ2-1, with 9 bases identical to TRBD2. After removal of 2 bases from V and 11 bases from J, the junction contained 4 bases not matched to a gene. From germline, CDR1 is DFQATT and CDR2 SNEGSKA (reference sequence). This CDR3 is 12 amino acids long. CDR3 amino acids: CSARFSGGQQFF. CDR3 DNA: TGCAGTGCTAGATTTAGCGGGGGCCAGCAGTTCTTC.

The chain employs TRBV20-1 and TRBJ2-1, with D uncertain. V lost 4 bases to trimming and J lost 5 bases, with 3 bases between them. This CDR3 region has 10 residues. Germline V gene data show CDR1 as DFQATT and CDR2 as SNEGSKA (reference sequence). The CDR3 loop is CSATHNEQFF. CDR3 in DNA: TGCAGTGCTACCCACAATGAGCAGTTCTTC.

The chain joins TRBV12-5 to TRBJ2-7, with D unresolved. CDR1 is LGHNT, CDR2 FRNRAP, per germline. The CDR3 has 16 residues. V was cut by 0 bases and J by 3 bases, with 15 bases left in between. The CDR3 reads CASGLVLPGQLYEQYF. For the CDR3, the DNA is TGTGCTAGTGGTTTGGTACTTCCCGGGCAGCTCTACGAGCAGTACTTC.

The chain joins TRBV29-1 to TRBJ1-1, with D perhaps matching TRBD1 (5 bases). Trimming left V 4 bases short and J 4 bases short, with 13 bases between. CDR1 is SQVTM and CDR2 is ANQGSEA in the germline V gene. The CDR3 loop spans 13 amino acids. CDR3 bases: TGCAGCGTTGGGCCCTACAGGAGCACTGAAGCTTTCTTT. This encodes CSVGPYRSTEAFF.

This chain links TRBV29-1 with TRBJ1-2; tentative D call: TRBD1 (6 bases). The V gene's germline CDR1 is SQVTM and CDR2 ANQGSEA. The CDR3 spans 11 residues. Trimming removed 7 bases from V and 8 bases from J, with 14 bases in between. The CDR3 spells CSADLGTGYTF. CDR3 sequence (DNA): TGCAGCGCCGACCTGGGGACAGGCTACACCTTC.

CDR3 sequence (DNA): TGTGCCACCAGTGTTGACCTAGCGGGGTCTTACAATGAGCAGTTCTTC. Translated: CATSVDLAGSYNEQFF. J is TRBJ2-1 and V is TRBV24-1; 9 bases are a match to TRBD2. V lost 5 bases and J lost 4; bases outside the gene matches: 8. The CDR3 runs 16 residues. Germline values: CDR1 KGHDR, CDR2 SFDVKD.

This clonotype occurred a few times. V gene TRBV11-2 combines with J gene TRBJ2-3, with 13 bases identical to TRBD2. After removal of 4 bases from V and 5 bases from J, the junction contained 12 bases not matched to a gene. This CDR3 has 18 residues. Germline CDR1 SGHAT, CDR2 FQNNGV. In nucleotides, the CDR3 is TGTGCCAGCAGCTGGGGACTAGCGGGGAAGCTTCGAGAAGATACGCAGTATTTT. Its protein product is CASSWGLAGKLREDTQYF.

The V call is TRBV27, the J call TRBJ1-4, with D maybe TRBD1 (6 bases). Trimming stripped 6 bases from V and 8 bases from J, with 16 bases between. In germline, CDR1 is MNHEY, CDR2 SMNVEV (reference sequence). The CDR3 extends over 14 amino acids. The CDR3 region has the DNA TGTGCCAGCAGCCAGAACAGGGTATTAGAAAAACTGTTTTTT. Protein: CASSQNRVLEKLFF.

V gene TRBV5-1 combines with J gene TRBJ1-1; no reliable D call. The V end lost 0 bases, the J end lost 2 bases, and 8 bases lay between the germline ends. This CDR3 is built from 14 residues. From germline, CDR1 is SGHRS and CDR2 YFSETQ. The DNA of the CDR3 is TGCGCCAGCAGCTTGGCTCCAAGCAACACTGAAGCTTTCTTT. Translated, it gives CASSLAPSNTEAFF.

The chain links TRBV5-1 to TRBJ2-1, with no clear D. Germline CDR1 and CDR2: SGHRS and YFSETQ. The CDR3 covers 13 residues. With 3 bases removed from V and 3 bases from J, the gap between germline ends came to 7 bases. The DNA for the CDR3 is TGCGCCAGCAGCTCGGTTCACTACAATGAGCAGTTCTTC. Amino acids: CASSSVHYNEQFF.

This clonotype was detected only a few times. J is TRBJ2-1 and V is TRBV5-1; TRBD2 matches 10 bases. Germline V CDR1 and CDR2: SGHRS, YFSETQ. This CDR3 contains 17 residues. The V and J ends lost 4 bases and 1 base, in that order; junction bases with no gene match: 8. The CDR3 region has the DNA TGCGCCAGCAGCGGGAGTAGCGGGGGGTATTCCTACAATGAGCAGTTCTTC. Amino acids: CASSGSSGGYSYNEQFF.

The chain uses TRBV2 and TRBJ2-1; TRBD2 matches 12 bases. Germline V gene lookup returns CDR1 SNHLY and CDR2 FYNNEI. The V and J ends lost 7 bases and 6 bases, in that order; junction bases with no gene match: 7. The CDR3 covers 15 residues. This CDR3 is CASTILAGGVNEQFF. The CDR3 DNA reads TGTGCCAGCACTATACTAGCGGGAGGCGTCAATGAGCAGTTCTTC.

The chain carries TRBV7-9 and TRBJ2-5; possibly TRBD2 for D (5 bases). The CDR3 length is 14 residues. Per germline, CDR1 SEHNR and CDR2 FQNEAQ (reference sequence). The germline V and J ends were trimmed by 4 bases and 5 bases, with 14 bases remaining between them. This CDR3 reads CASSSPTSAETQYF. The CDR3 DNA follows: TGTGCCAGCAGCTCCCCAACTAGTGCTGAGACCCAGTACTTC.

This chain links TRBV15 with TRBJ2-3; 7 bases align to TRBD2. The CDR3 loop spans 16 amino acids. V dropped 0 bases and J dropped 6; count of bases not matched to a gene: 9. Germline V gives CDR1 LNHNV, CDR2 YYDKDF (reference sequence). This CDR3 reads CATSRDRTTSPDTQYF. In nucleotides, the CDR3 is TGTGCCACCAGCAGAGATCGGACGACTAGCCCGGATACGCAGTATTTT.

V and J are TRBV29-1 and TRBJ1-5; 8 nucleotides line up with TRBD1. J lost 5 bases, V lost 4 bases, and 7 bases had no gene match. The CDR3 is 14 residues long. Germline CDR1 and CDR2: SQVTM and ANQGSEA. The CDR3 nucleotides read TGCAGCGTTGGACAGGGGATAGGGGATCAGCCCCAGCATTTT. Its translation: CSVGQGIGDQPQHF.